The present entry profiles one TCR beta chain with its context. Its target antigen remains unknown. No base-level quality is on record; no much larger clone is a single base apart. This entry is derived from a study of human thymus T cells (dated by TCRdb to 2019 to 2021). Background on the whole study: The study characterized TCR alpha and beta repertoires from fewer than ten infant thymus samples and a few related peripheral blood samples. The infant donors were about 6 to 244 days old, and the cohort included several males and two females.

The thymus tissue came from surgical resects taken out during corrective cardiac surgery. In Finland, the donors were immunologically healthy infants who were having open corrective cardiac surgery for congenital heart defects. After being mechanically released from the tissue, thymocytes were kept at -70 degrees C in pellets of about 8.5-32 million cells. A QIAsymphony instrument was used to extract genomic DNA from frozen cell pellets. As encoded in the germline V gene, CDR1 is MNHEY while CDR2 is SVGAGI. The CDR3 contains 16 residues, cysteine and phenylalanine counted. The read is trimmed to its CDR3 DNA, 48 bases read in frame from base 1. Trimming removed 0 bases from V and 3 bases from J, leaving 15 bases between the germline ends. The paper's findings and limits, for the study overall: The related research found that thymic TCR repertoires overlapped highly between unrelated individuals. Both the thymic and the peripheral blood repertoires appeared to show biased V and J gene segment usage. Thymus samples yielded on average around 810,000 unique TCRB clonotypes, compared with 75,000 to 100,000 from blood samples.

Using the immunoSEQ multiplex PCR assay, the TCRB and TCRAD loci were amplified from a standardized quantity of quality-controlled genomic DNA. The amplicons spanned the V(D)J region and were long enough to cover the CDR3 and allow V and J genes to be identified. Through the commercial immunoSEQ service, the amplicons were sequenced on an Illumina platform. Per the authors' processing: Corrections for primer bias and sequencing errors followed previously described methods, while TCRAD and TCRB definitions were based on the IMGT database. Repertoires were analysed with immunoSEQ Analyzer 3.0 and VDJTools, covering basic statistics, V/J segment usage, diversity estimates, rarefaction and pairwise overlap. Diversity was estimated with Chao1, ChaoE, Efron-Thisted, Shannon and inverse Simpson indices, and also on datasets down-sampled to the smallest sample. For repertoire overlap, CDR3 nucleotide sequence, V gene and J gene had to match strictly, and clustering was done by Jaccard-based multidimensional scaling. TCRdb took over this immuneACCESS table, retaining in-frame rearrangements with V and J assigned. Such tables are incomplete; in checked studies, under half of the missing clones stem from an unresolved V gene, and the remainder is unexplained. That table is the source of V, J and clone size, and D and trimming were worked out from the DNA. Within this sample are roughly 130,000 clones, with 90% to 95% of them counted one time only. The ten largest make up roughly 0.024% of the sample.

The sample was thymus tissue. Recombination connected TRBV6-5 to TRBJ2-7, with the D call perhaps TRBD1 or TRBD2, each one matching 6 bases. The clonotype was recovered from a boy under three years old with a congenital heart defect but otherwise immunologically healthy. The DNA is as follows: TGTGCCAGCAGTTACTCGAACAGGGACTGGGTCTACGAGCAGTACTTC. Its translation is CASSYSNRDWVYEQYF.